This TCR beta chain was recorded in a study of blood T cell repertoires in COVID-19. For the study at large: Acute and convalescent COVID-19 samples came from the United States, Italy and Spain. PBMCs, B-cell-depleted T cells, or T cells were the source of the cDNA or gDNA that made up the material.

Data came from immunoSEQ multiplex PCR; TCRdb stores just in-frame clones and leaves some out. The sample lists about 140,000 clones, around 86% occurring once. The TCR comes from a human donor in a cohort sampled during active COVID-19. Sequencing used peripheral blood.

This CDR3 is CATSEQANYGYTF. As DNA, the CDR3 is TGTGCCACCAGTGAACAGGCTAACTATGGCTACACCTTC. This sequence joins TRBV24-1 and TRBJ1-2, with D perhaps matching TRBD1 (5 bases). V was cut by 4 bases and J by 0 bases, with 5 bases left in between. CDR1 is KGHDR and CDR2 is SFDVKD in the germline V gene. This CDR3 has 13 residues.